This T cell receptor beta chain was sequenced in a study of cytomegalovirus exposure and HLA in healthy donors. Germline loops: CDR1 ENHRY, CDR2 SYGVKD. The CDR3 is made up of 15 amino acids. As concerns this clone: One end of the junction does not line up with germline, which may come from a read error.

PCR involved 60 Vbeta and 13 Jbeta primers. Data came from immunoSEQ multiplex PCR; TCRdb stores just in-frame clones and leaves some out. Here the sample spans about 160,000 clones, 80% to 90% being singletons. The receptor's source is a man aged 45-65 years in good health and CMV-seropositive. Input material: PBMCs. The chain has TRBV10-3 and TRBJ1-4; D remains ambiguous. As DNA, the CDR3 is TGTGCCGTCAGTGAGTTTATGGGGAGTAATGAAAAACTGTTTTTT. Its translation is CAVSEFMGSNEKLFF.